The 4 T cell receptor beta chains below come from one sample, sequenced in a study of blood T cell repertoires in COVID-19. Clones were read by immunoSEQ multiplex PCR, and TCRdb kept only the in-frame ones, dropping some. The sample has approximately 150,000 clones, roughly nine tenths seen once; the top ten hold approximately 4%. Material: peripheral blood. The receptors shown here come from a woman aged 70-85 years with acute or convalescent COVID-19.

V and J are TRBV6-5 and TRBJ1-2; 7 bases align to TRBD1. V lost 5 bases, J lost 4 bases, and 4 bases stayed unmatched. Germline loops: CDR1 MNHEY, CDR2 SVGAGI. The CDR3 sequence is 13 residues long. Here the CDR3 DNA reads TGTGCCAGCAGTCAAACAGGGGCCTATGGCTACACCTTC. This sequence encodes CASSQTGAYGYTF.

The J gene is TRBJ2-2, the V gene TRBV5-6; D perhaps matches TRBD1 (6 bases). Trimming shortened V by 1 base and J by 5 bases, and 15 bases separated the two germline ends. Germline loops: CDR1 SGHDT, CDR2 YYEEEE. There are 16 residues in the CDR3. In DNA, the CDR3 is TGTGCCAGCAGCTTGTATTTGGGGGCTGGTACCGGGGAGCTGTTTTTT. Its translation is CASSLYLGAGTGELFF.

The rearrangement links TRBV27 to TRBJ1-1; TRBD1 is a possible D gene (6 bases). Germline V gives CDR1 MNHEY, CDR2 SMNVEV (reference sequence). The CDR3 runs to 15 residues. Trimming took off 4 bases at V and 1 base at J, with 13 bases between the two ends. CDR3 loop: CASSSGQPGNTEAFF. DNA for the CDR3: TGTGCCAGCAGTTCGGGACAACCTGGGAACACTGAAGCTTTCTTT.

The genes are TRBV4-3 and TRBJ2-7; perhaps TRBD1 as D (5 bases). V lost 0 bases and J 3 bases, leaving 12 bases between the germline ends. The CDR3 runs to 15 residues. Germline V gene sequence: CDR1 LGHNA, CDR2 YSLEER. CDR3 DNA: TGCGCCAGCAGCCAAGATCTAGGGGCATTCTACGAGCAGTACTTC. Translated: CASSQDLGAFYEQYF.